This T cell receptor (beta chain) emerged from a study of cytomegalovirus exposure and HLA in healthy donors. Study as a whole: HLA-typed donors were the source of about 85 million unique TCRs, which an early data release held. Genotyping of some 390 donors showed that approximately 83% belonged to the Caucasian-associated ancestry cluster.

Both 60 Vbeta primers and 13 Jbeta primers went into the PCR. Measured with immunoSEQ multiplex PCR; TCRdb has only the in-frame clones, and not every one. The sample carries around 150,000 clones, about 60% recorded once. V was trimmed by 3 bases and J by 6 bases, leaving 9 bases between them. Germline CDR1 MNHEY, CDR2 SMNVEV (reference sequence). The CDR3 is 12 amino acids. Input material: PBMCs. V usage is TRBV27 and J usage is TRBJ2-7; a possible D gene is TRBD2 (5 bases). This TCR came from an older woman in good health and CMV-seropositive. The chain's CDR3 is CASSLAGGEQYF. The CDR3 DNA reads as TGTGCCAGCAGTTTGGCAGGAGGCGAGCAGTACTTC.